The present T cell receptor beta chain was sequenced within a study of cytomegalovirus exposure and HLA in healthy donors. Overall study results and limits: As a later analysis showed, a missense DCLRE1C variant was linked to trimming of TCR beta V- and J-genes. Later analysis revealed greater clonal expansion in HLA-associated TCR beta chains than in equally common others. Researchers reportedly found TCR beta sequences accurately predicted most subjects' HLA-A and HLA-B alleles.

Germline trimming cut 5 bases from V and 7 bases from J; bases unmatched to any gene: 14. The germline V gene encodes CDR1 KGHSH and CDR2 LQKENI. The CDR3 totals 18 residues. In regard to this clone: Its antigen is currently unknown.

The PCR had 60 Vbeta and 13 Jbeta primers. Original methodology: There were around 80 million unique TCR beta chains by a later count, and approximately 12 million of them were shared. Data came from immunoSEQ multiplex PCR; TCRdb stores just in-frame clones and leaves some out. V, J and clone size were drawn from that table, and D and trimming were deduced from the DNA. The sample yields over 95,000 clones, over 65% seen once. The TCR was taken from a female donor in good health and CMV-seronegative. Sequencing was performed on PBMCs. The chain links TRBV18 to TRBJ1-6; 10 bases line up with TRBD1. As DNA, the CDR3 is TGTGCCAGCTCAAGGGAGGACAGGGGGTTTCCGACAAATTCACCCCTCCACTTT. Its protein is CASSREDRGFPTNSPLHF.